The clone carrying this TCR beta chain was counted ten times or more. Its matching antigen is unknown. The data stem from a study of CD8 T cells in ankylosing spondylitis. Whole-study findings and limits: There was a TCR beta motif, made of 7 or 8 highly homologous variants, that appeared characteristic of ankylosing spondylitis blood. Previous work reported some of these motif variants in the synovial fluid and blood of reactive arthritis. Clones linked to disease, bearing a CD8+ phenotype, were relatively rare in peripheral blood.

Quantitative 5'-RACE with molecular barcodes generated TCR beta libraries. A single record per CDR3 protein comes from TCRdb applying MiXCR to the 5' RACE reads. The sample lists 250,000 to 350,000 distinct CDR3 sequences, roughly 8% seen once, with more than 14% in the top ten. Sequenced material: blood, either unsorted or a sorted T cell fraction (not recorded which). The sequence was collected from a male donor with ankylosing spondylitis.

This chain's CDR3 is CATRDSGNTGELFF. The CDR3 nucleotides read TGTGCCACCCGGGACAGCGGTAACACCGGGGAGCTGTTTTTT. The chain couples TRBV7-6 to TRBJ2-2, with 7 bases aligning to TRBD1. Germline assignment: CDR1 SGHVS and CDR2 FNYEAQ. V trimming: 10 bases; J trimming: 2 bases; junction bases outside the gene matches: 7. The CDR3 consists of 14 residues.